The 26 T cell receptor beta chains reported below all come from one sample, sequenced in a study of blood T cell repertoires in COVID-19. Profiling relied on immunoSEQ multiplex PCR, and the TCRdb table lists in-frame clones only, not all of them. The sample consists of under 200,000 clones, 65% to 85% of them appearing once. Material for sequencing was peripheral blood. The receptors stem from a man between 60 and 75 years old with active or convalescent COVID-19.

The chain carries TRBV5-4 and TRBJ2-4, with a weak D call TRBD1 (6 bases). Between the trimmed V and J ends, which lost 0 bases and 8 bases, there was a span of 21 bases. The CDR3 length is 17 residues. CDR1 is SGHNT, CDR2 YYREEE, per germline (reference sequence). As DNA, the CDR3 is TGTGCCAGCAGCTTGGCCGGTGGGCCAGGGGCCGTTTACATTCAGTACTTC. It yields the protein CASSLAGGPGAVYIQYF.

The chain couples TRBV19 to TRBJ2-1, with 9 bases matching TRBD1. CDR1 LNHDA and CDR2 SQIVND come from the germline V gene (reference sequence). With V trimmed by 9 bases and J by 1 base, 4 bases remained unmatched. The CDR3 has 14 residues. The CDR3 spells CASEDRGSYNEQFF. The CDR3, as DNA: TGTGCCAGCGAGGACAGGGGTTCCTACAATGAGCAGTTCTTC.

This chain uses TRBV19 with TRBJ1-4; D is possibly TRBD1 (5 bases). Germline-derived CDR1 and CDR2 are LNHDA and SQIVND (reference sequence). V gave up 8 bases and J gave up 8 bases, with 18 bases separating them. The length of the CDR3 is 14 residues. CDR3 in amino acids: CASQRQAGREKLFF. CDR3 DNA: TGTGCCAGTCAGAGGCAGGCAGGGCGGGAAAAACTGTTTTTT.

This clone was seen more than once but under ten times. The chain combines TRBV9 with TRBJ2-5; 9 bases map to TRBD1. The V and J ends lost 3 bases and 5 bases, in that order; junction bases with no gene match: 8. This CDR3 is 15 amino acids long. Per germline, CDR1 SGDLS and CDR2 YYNGEE. The CDR3 loop is CASSDRDRDSETQYF. The CDR3 DNA follows: TGTGCCAGCAGCGACCGGGACAGGGATTCGGAGACCCAGTACTTC.

The genes are TRBV4-2 and TRBJ2-1, with D hard to call. Germline V gene sequence: CDR1 LGHNA, CDR2 YNFKEQ. V gave up 5 bases and J gave up 8 bases, with 19 bases separating them. This CDR3 is 15 amino acids long. As DNA, the CDR3 is TGTGCCAGCAGCGAGTCGACAAGGCGTTCGGATGAGCAGTTCTTC. This sequence encodes CASSESTRRSDEQFF.

The chain recombines TRBV28 with TRBJ2-2, with D possibly TRBD2 on 7 matching bases. V gave up 7 bases and J gave up 4 bases, with 22 bases separating them. CDR3 length equals 17 residues. CDR1 MDHEN and CDR2 SYDVKM come from the germline V gene. As DNA, the CDR3 is TGTGCCAGCATCCCCCACCGGGTGGGAGGGGGCACCGGGGAGCTGTTTTTT. Residues: CASIPHRVGGGTGELFF.

This chain links TRBV25-1 with TRBJ1-3, with 7 bases identical to TRBD1. Germline V gene data show CDR1 as MGHDK and CDR2 as SYGVNS. This CDR3 spans 17 amino acids. Unmatched junction bases numbered 9, after V lost 0 bases and J lost 4 bases. The CDR3 nucleotides read TGTGCCAGCAGTGAATATACAGGGACAGTACTCGGAAACACCATATATTTT. It is translated as CASSEYTGTVLGNTIYF.

There are a few counts of this clone. CDR3 amino acids: CASSQYRLSNQPQHF. In DNA, the CDR3 is TGTGCCAGCAGTCAGTACAGGCTCTCCAATCAGCCCCAGCATTTT. The rearrangement links TRBV28 to TRBJ1-5; a weak D match, TRBD1 (5 bases). Trimming removed 5 bases from V and 3 bases from J, with 14 bases in between. The CDR3 extends over 15 amino acids. The germline V gene has CDR1 MDHEN and CDR2 SYDVKM. The full variable domain, in which reference TRBV28 and TRBJ1-5 provide the parts outside the CDR3, is DVKVTQSSRYLVKRTGEKVFLECVQDMDHENMFWYRQDPGLGLRLIYFSYDVKMKEKGDIPEGYSVSREKKERFSLILESASTNQTSMYLCASSQYRLSNQPQHFGDGTRLSIL.

The chain carries TRBV7-2 and TRBJ1-5; 7 positions agree with TRBD1. Germline loops: CDR1 SGHTA, CDR2 FQGNSA. V lost 1 base to trimming and J lost 1 base; unmatched junction nucleotides: 4. There are 16 residues in the CDR3. The CDR3, as DNA: TGTGCCAGCAGCTTAGGGACAGGTTCCAGCAATCAGCCCCAGCATTTT. Translating gives CASSLGTGSSNQPQHF.

The V and J genes are TRBV7-3 and TRBJ1-6, with 9 bases identical to TRBD1. With V trimmed by 3 bases and J by 7 bases, 4 bases remained unmatched. Looked up from germline, CDR1 is SGHTA and CDR2 is FQGTGA. This CDR3 has 15 residues. Written as DNA, the CDR3 is TGTGCCAGCAGCTTGTCCGGACAGGGGAATTCACCCCTCCACTTT. Its translation: CASSLSGQGNSPLHF.

This sequence joins TRBV9 and TRBJ2-5, with D possibly being TRBD1 (6 bases). V shed 0 bases and J shed 5 bases, with 11 bases lying between them. This CDR3 is 14 amino acids long. The germline CDR1 and CDR2 sequences are SGDLS and YYNGEE. CDR3 sequence (DNA): TGTGCCAGCAGCGTAGGTACAGGGTGGGAGACCCAGTACTTC. It specifies CASSVGTGWETQYF.

The chain links TRBV5-6 to TRBJ1-6; D is unresolved. CDR3 length equals 16 residues. V was shortened by 0 bases and J by 0 bases, with 7 bases between the two germline ends. CDR1 is SGHDT and CDR2 is YYEEEE in the germline V gene. For the CDR3, the DNA is TGTGCCAGCAGCTTGGACAGAAGCTCCTATAATTCACCCCTCCACTTT. Translation gives CASSLDRSSYNSPLHF.

CDR3 DNA sequence: TGTGCCAGCAGATGGGGACAGGGGGGAAACTATGGCTACACCTTC. It specifies CASRWGQGGNYGYTF. The chain joins TRBV28 to TRBJ1-2, with 11 positions matching TRBD1. Losses at the gene ends were 6 bases for V and 2 bases for J; bases not matched to a gene: 5. The CDR3 sequence is 15 residues long. Germline V gives CDR1 MDHEN, CDR2 SYDVKM.

The gene calls are TRBV6-5 and TRBJ1-5; 7 bases map to TRBD1. Germline loops: CDR1 MNHEY, CDR2 SVGAGI. J was trimmed by 3 bases and V by 8 bases; bases with no gene match: 4. The CDR3 has 13 amino acids. CDR3 nucleotide sequence: TGTGCCAGCTCAGGACAGGACAATCAGCCCCAGCATTTT. Translation: CASSGQDNQPQHF.

The chain links TRBV5-1 to TRBJ2-5; D perhaps matches TRBD1 (6 bases). Per germline, CDR1 SGHRS and CDR2 YFSETQ. With 0 bases removed from V and 3 bases from J, the gap between germline ends came to 9 bases. This CDR3 comprises 14 residues. Here the CDR3 reads CASSLASGEETQYF. DNA of the CDR3: TGCGCCAGCAGCTTGGCGTCAGGGGAAGAGACCCAGTACTTC.

V usage is TRBV28 and J usage is TRBJ1-4, with D tentatively TRBD1 (6 bases). The CDR3 sequence is 13 residues long. Trimming removed 6 bases from V and 10 bases from J, with 15 bases in between. CDR1 is MDHEN, CDR2 SYDVKM, per germline. CDR3 protein: CASSSQQGRKLFF. For the CDR3, the DNA is TGTGCCAGCAGCTCCCAACAGGGAAGAAAACTGTTTTTT.

The chain couples TRBV15 to TRBJ2-7; D possibly corresponds to TRBD1 (5 bases). The ends were cut back, 2 bases at V and 0 bases at J, with 14 bases in the middle. The length of the CDR3 is 16 residues. Germline CDR1 LNHNV, CDR2 YYDKDF (reference sequence). CDR3 loop: CATSRSRAESSYEQYF. The DNA for the CDR3 is TGTGCCACCAGCAGAAGCAGGGCCGAAAGCTCCTACGAGCAGTACTTC.

The CDR3 region has the DNA TGTGCCAGCAGCTTAAGGGACACCTTGAACACTGAAGCTTTCTTT. Encoded protein: CASSLRDTLNTEAFF. The genes are TRBV11-2 and TRBJ1-1; TRBD1 might be the D (6 bases). Trimming pared 2 bases from V and 0 bases from J, leaving 10 bases between. The CDR3 covers 15 residues. Germline CDR1 and CDR2: SGHAT and FQNNGV.

CDR3 residues: CASIGQGASEAFF. The CDR3 DNA reads TGTGCCAGTATCGGACAGGGGGCCTCTGAAGCTTTCTTT. This chain uses TRBV19 with TRBJ1-1; 11 bases are shared with TRBD1. Trimming cost V 7 bases and J 6 bases; bases outside gene matches: 4. The germline gives CDR1 LNHDA, CDR2 SQIVND (reference sequence). The CDR3 is made up of 13 amino acids.

The chain combines TRBV7-3 with TRBJ2-1, with 9 bases lining up with TRBD2. Germline V lookup: CDR1 SGHTA, CDR2 FQGTGA. The ends lost 5 bases at V and 7 bases at J; junction bases unmatched: 6. This CDR3 region has 14 residues. The CDR3 spells CASSQRGLANEQFF. The CDR3 DNA is TGTGCCAGCAGCCAAAGGGGACTAGCAAATGAGCAGTTCTTC. The whole variable domain, filled in from reference TRBV7-3 and TRBJ2-1, reads GAGVSQTPSNKVTEKGKYVELRCDPISGHTALYWYRQSLGQGPEFLIYFQGTGAADDSGLPNDRFFAVRPEGSVSTLKIQRTERGDSAVYLCASSQRGLANEQFFGPGTRLTVL.

V usage is TRBV6-5 and J usage is TRBJ2-2; D remains unclear. This CDR3 is built from 14 residues. Germline CDR1 is MNHEY and CDR2 is SVGAGI. V lost 6 bases, J lost 0 bases, and 8 bases lay in between. DNA for the CDR3: TGTGCCAGCAGGACGAGGCCGAACACCGGGGAGCTGTTTTTT. Protein sequence: CASRTRPNTGELFF.

The genes are TRBV24-1 and TRBJ2-1; TRBD2 agrees at 7 bases. Germline CDR1 is KGHDR and CDR2 is SFDVKD. The CDR3 covers 15 residues. Trimming at V came to 4 bases and at J to 1 base, leaving 3 bases not matched to a gene. Here the CDR3 reads CATSEPAGSYNEQFF. The CDR3 region has the DNA TGTGCCACCAGTGAACCAGCGGGGTCCTACAATGAGCAGTTCTTC.

The V call is TRBV7-8, the J call TRBJ2-4; TRBD2 agrees at 7 bases. This CDR3 has 20 amino acids. The J segment lost 0 bases and the V segment lost 5 bases, leaving 19 bases of the junction unmatched. Germline V gene lookup returns CDR1 SGHVS and CDR2 FQNEAQ. DNA for the CDR3: TGTGCCAGCAGCCCTACCCTCGGGCGGGAGTTTTTAGTAGCCAAAAACATTCAGTACTTC. Translation gives CASSPTLGREFLVAKNIQYF.

The genes are TRBV7-2 and TRBJ2-3; 7 bases match TRBD2. Trimming at V came to 1 base and at J to 1 base, leaving 5 bases not matched to a gene. CDR3 length: 16 amino acids. The germline gives CDR1 SGHTA, CDR2 FQGNSA. The CDR3 protein is CASSLEVSGGTDTQYF. The CDR3 bases are TGTGCCAGCAGCTTAGAAGTGAGCGGGGGCACAGATACGCAGTATTTT.

V is TRBV7-8 and J is TRBJ2-3; D unclear. This CDR3 is built from 15 residues. Trimming removed 4 bases at V and 1 base at J, with 12 bases between. Germline V CDR1 and CDR2: SGHVS, FQNEAQ. For the CDR3, the DNA is TGTGCCAGCAGCTCGACAAGGCAAGGCACAGATACGCAGTATTTT. This codes for CASSSTRQGTDTQYF. Full variable domain (rest looked up from reference TRBV7-8 and TRBJ2-3): GAGVSQSPRYKVAKRGQDVALRCDPISGHVSLFWYQQALGQGPEFLTYFQNEAQLDKSGLPSDRFFAERPEGSVSTLKIQRTQQEDSAVYLCASSSTRQGTDTQYFGPGTRLTVL.

The gene calls are TRBV2 and TRBJ2-1; D gene unclear. Trimming stripped 7 bases from V and 4 bases from J, with 14 bases between. Germline V gives CDR1 SNHLY, CDR2 FYNNEI. The length of the CDR3 is 14 residues. The CDR3 nucleotides read TGTGCCAGCACCCTAGAGGCCCGTTACAATGAGCAGTTCTTC. This encodes CASTLEARYNEQFF.